One sample yielded the 22 T cell receptor beta chains listed below, sequenced in a study of graft-versus-host responses after intestinal transplantation. Which antigens these TCRs recognize remains unknown. This table comes from immunoSEQ multiplex PCR, and its TCRdb copy is limited to in-frame clones, with some not included. The table has about 61,000 clones, roughly 93% seen once. Here the sequenced sample was unstimulated CD4+ T cells sorted from spleen or lymph node cells, taken before transplant. Receptors originate from a human donor who was the organ donor for an intestinal transplant.

This chain uses TRBV9 with TRBJ1-1, with unresolved D. The CDR3 is 18 amino acids. Per the germline V gene, CDR1 is SGDLS and CDR2 is YYNGEE. Trimming stripped 4 bases from V and 9 bases from J, with 31 bases between. In nucleotides, the CDR3 is TGTGCCAGCAGCTCTAGGCCGGCTCCGGGAGGCAGGTCTATCCAAGCTTTCTTT. It yields the protein CASSSRPAPGGRSIQAFF.

This chain uses TRBV6-1 with TRBJ2-7, with no clear D. The V gene's germline CDR1 is MNHNS and CDR2 SASEGT. V was pared by 4 bases and J by 3 bases, with 13 bases between. This CDR3 comprises 14 residues. The CDR3 region has the DNA TGTGCCAGCAGTGCCCGGGCTATGGGCTACGAGCAGTACTTC. Its translation: CASSARAMGYEQYF.

A single count supports this clone. The CDR3: CAGTGHPSGELFF. The CDR3, as DNA: TGTGCCGGGACGGGACACCCAAGCGGGGAGCTGTTTTTT. V gene TRBV2 combines with J gene TRBJ2-2; D is possibly TRBD1 (6 bases). V was trimmed by 11 bases and J by 7 bases, leaving 17 bases between them. Looked up from germline, CDR1 is SNHLY and CDR2 is FYNNEI. This CDR3 spans 13 amino acids.

The chain couples TRBV6-5 to TRBJ2-5; 10 nucleotides match TRBD1. The end of the DNA aligns better with TRBJ2-7, so the J call may be wrong. The CDR3 extends over 15 amino acids. Germline V gives CDR1 MNHEY, CDR2 SVGAGI. The CDR3 bases are TGTGCCAGCACCCGGACAGGGGGAATAGCCGGCGAGCAGTACTTC. It yields the protein CASTRTGGIAGEQYF.

The V call is TRBV6-1, the J call TRBJ2-1; 12 nucleotides agree with TRBD2. Germline CDR1 is MNHNS and CDR2 is SASEGT. The CDR3 covers 14 residues. V lost 6 bases, J lost 7 bases, and 4 bases stayed unmatched. The CDR3 region has the DNA TGTGCCAGCAGAACTAGCGGGGGGAGGAATGAGCAGTTCTTC. This encodes CASRTSGGRNEQFF.

V gene TRBV7-2 combines with J gene TRBJ2-5, with 7 bases matching TRBD2. CDR3 size: 14 residues. With 1 base clipped from V and 5 bases from J, the junction kept 4 bases outside the gene matches. Germline CDR1 SGHTA, CDR2 FQGNSA. The CDR3 nucleotides read TGTGCCAGCAGCTTAGTGGGGGGGAGGGAGACCCAGTACTTC. Translating gives CASSLVGGRETQYF. Full variable domain (remainder filled in from reference TRBV7-2 and TRBJ2-5): GAGVSQSPSNKVTEKGKDVELRCDPISGHTALYWYRQSLGQGLEFLIYFQGNSAPDKSGLPSDRFSAERTGGSVSTLTIQRTQQEDSAVYLCASSLVGGRETQYFGPGTRLLVL.

This chain joins TRBV5-1 and TRBJ2-2; 7 bases map to TRBD1. V lost 4 bases, J lost 1 base, and 16 bases stayed unmatched. The CDR3 has 19 amino acids. CDR1 SGHRS and CDR2 YFSETQ come from the germline V gene. CDR3 nucleotides: TGCGCCAGCAGCAGTTTAGGGGGCCTCAAGAAAGTGAACACCGGGGAGCTGTTTTTT. Translation: CASSSLGGLKKVNTGELFF.

V and J are TRBV11-3 and TRBJ2-5; tentatively, D is TRBD1 or TRBD2 (6 bases each). Per germline, CDR1 SGHNT and CDR2 YENEEA. CDR3 length: 15 amino acids. V was trimmed by 0 bases and J by 2 bases, leaving 10 bases between them. The CDR3 region has the DNA TGTGCCAGCAGCTTAGATGGAGGGGGGCAAGAGACCCAGTACTTC. It codes for CASSLDGGGQETQYF.

V gene TRBV11-2 combines with J gene TRBJ2-7; D unclear. Trimming shortened V by 2 bases and J by 4 bases, and 6 bases separated the two germline ends. The V gene's germline CDR1 is SGHAT and CDR2 FQNNGV. This CDR3 is built from 12 residues. The CDR3 DNA follows: TGTGCCAGCAGCTTAAGTAGATACGAGCAGTACTTC. Translated: CASSLSRYEQYF.

This clone came up once. The V call is TRBV27, the J call TRBJ1-1; D remains unclear. Germline values: CDR1 MNHEY, CDR2 SMNVEV (reference sequence). This CDR3 is built from 16 residues. V dropped 2 bases and J dropped 2 bases, with 15 bases sitting between them. The CDR3 region has the DNA TGTGCCAGCAGTTTAAAGCTAATGAGAGAAAACACTGAAGCTTTCTTT. This translates into CASSLKLMRENTEAFF.

This clone was seen just once. The V call is TRBV5-6, the J call TRBJ2-7; D unresolved. The CDR3 sequence is 14 residues long. In germline, CDR1 is SGHDT, CDR2 YYEEEE. V lost 2 bases, J lost 2 bases, and 11 bases lay in between. The CDR3 loop reads CASSFGRVAYEQYF. For the CDR3, the DNA is TGTGCCAGCAGCTTCGGACGGGTAGCCTACGAGCAGTACTTC.

The chain joins TRBV6-5 to TRBJ2-5; TRBD1 matches at 10 bases. After removal of 7 bases from V and 4 bases from J, the junction contained 9 bases not matched to a gene. Germline loops: CDR1 MNHEY, CDR2 SVGAGI. This CDR3 is 15 amino acids long. In DNA form, the CDR3 reads TGTGCCAGCACCAGAGCGGGACAGGGGATAGAGACCCAGTACTTC. Its translation: CASTRAGQGIETQYF.

V and J are TRBV7-2 and TRBJ2-1; the match to TRBD2 covers 13 bases. V was clipped by 1 base and J by 9 bases; unmatched bases: 15. The CDR3 runs 19 residues. In germline, CDR1 is SGHTA, CDR2 FQGNSA. The CDR3 spells CASSLGLGKTSGGASEQFF. Here the CDR3 DNA reads TGTGCCAGCAGCTTAGGACTAGGCAAAACTAGCGGGGGGGCCAGTGAGCAGTTCTTC.

This clone was seen a few times. This sequence joins TRBV15 and TRBJ1-1; maybe TRBD1 (5 bases). The CDR3 is 14 residues long. In germline, CDR1 is LNHNV, CDR2 YYDKDF (reference sequence). V was trimmed by 3 bases and J by 1 base, leaving 9 bases between them. DNA of the CDR3: TGTGCCACCAGCAGGGGGCTTGGGAACACTGAAGCTTTCTTT. Translated, it gives CATSRGLGNTEAFF. The full variable domain, its missing parts supplied by reference TRBV15 and TRBJ1-1, is DAMVIQNPRYQVTQFGKPVTLSCSQTLNHNVMYWYQQKSSQAPKLLFHYYDKDFNNEADTPDNFQSRRPNTSFCFLDIRSPGLGDTAMYLCATSRGLGNTEAFFGQGTRLTVV.

The chain combines TRBV19 with TRBJ1-6; 9 positions agree with TRBD1. Germline CDR1 LNHDA, CDR2 SQIVND (reference sequence). The length of the CDR3 is 15 residues. V lost 3 bases and J lost 10; bases outside the gene matches: 7. The DNA for the CDR3 is TGTGCCAGTAGTATCCACCGGGACAGGGTCTCACCCCTCCACTTT. Protein sequence: CASSIHRDRVSPLHF.

V and J are TRBV6-6 and TRBJ2-3; D is undetermined. The CDR3 extends over 16 amino acids. V was trimmed by 5 bases and J by 2 bases, leaving 17 bases between them. In germline, CDR1 is MNHNY, CDR2 SVGAGI (reference sequence). This CDR3 reads CASSPRERPTTDTQYF. The CDR3 bases are TGTGCCAGCAGTCCCCGCGAGAGGCCGACCACAGATACGCAGTATTTT.

V gene TRBV5-1 combines with J gene TRBJ2-7, with a tentative D call TRBD2 (5 bases). Germline loops: CDR1 SGHRS, CDR2 YFSETQ. Trimming removed 2 bases from V and 7 bases from J, with 19 bases in between. This CDR3 region has 15 residues. The CDR3 region is CASSLADPPVGEQYF. DNA for the CDR3: TGCGCCAGCAGCTTAGCGGACCCCCCTGTCGGGGAGCAGTACTTC.

This clone was recorded once. The chain employs TRBV4-3 and TRBJ2-7, with 10 nucleotides matching TRBD1. The CDR3 is 17 residues long. With V trimmed by 3 bases and J by 3 bases, 11 bases remained unmatched. Germline V lookup: CDR1 LGHNA, CDR2 YSLEER. The CDR3 region is CASSQAEGQGSIYEQYF. In DNA form, the CDR3 reads TGCGCCAGCAGCCAGGCCGAGGGACAGGGGTCGATCTACGAGCAGTACTTC.

J is TRBJ2-1 and V is TRBV18, with 11 bases fitting TRBD2. With V trimmed by 3 bases and J by 4 bases, 2 bases remained unmatched. The CDR3 runs 15 residues. Germline V gene lookup returns CDR1 KGHSH and CDR2 LQKENI. The CDR3 DNA follows: TGTGCCAGCTCACCTCTAGCGGGGGGATACAATGAGCAGTTCTTC. Translating it yields CASSPLAGGYNEQFF.

The chain employs TRBV7-9 and TRBJ1-3; possibly TRBD1 for D (6 bases). The CDR3 contains 14 residues. Per the germline V gene, CDR1 is SEHNR and CDR2 is FQNEAQ (reference sequence). V lost 5 bases and J 3 bases, leaving 11 bases between the germline ends. CDR3 DNA sequence: TGTGCCAGCAGCAATCAGGGGTATGGAAACACCATATATTTT. Its protein is CASSNQGYGNTIYF.

This clone appeared a single time. V usage is TRBV19 and J usage is TRBJ2-6; D is possibly TRBD2 (5 bases). The V gene's germline CDR1 is LNHDA and CDR2 SQIVND (reference sequence). V was pared by 5 bases and J by 15 bases, with 35 bases between. The CDR3 loop spans 19 amino acids. As DNA, the CDR3 is TGTGCCAGTAGTTCTATCGGACGGCCTAGCCCAACCCTAATTTGGACCCTGACTTTC. This codes for CASSSIGRPSPTLIWTLTF.

The chain recombines TRBV5-4 with TRBJ2-1; D perhaps matches TRBD1 (5 bases). CDR3 length: 13 amino acids. Germline V lookup: CDR1 SGHNT, CDR2 YYREEE (reference sequence). Trimming removed 0 bases from V and 7 bases from J, with 8 bases in between. The CDR3 here is CASSLGQGNEQFF. As DNA, the CDR3 is TGTGCCAGCAGCTTGGGCCAGGGTAATGAGCAGTTCTTC.